These 25 T cell receptor beta chains came from one sample sequenced in a study of OX40 agonist ivuxolimab in advanced cancers. Generated by immunoSEQ multiplex PCR, the TCRdb table keeps only in-frame clones and is missing some. This table holds about 80,000 clones, 90% found once. Sequencing used CD4+ or CD8+ T cells sorted from blood, obtained in a trial of the OX40 agonist ivuxolimab. Receptor source: an adult with an advanced solid tumor such as melanoma, head and neck, liver or kidney cancer.

This sequence joins TRBV5-1 and TRBJ2-3, with D possibly matching TRBD1 (6 bases). This CDR3 contains 15 residues. Trimming shortened V by 4 bases and J by 2 bases, and 14 bases separated the two germline ends. Germline loops: CDR1 SGHRS, CDR2 YFSETQ. The CDR3 protein is CASSLQGHSTDTQYF. CDR3 nucleotide sequence: TGCGCCAGCAGCCTACAGGGACACTCCACAGATACGCAGTATTTT.

In DNA, the CDR3 is TGTGCCATCAGTGAAGAGGGAGGCCGGGGCAATCAGCCCCAGCATTTT. Protein product: CAISEEGGRGNQPQHF. V gene TRBV10-3 combines with J gene TRBJ1-5; D gene uncertain. The V end was cut by 3 bases, the J end by 2 bases, with 14 bases between. Germline V lookup: CDR1 ENHRY, CDR2 SYGVKD. This CDR3 is 16 amino acids long.

Worth noting for this clone: Compared with germline, one end of the junction differs, possibly owing to a read error. J is TRBJ2-7 and V is TRBV4-2, with D perhaps being TRBD1 or TRBD2 (5 bases each). This CDR3 region has 19 residues. Germline V lookup: CDR1 LGHNA, CDR2 YNFKEQ. The CDR3 reads CASSQESAEGRVFSYERYF. Written as DNA, the CDR3 is TGTGCCAGCAGCCAAGAAAGCGCCGAGGGCAGGGTTTTTTCCTACGAGCGGTACTTC.

A note on this clone: The sample carries other DNA sequences with the same CDR3. This rearrangement joins TRBV5-1 to TRBJ1-1; unclear D gene. The CDR3 contains 14 residues. Germline V CDR1 and CDR2: SGHRS, YFSETQ. V lost 4 bases and J lost 0, with 10 bases in between. This chain's CDR3 is CASSPGSMNTEAFF. CDR3 sequence (DNA): TGCGCCAGCAGCCCTGGATCTATGAACACTGAAGCTTTCTTT.

The chain recombines TRBV5-6 with TRBJ2-7; 9 positions match TRBD2. V dropped 10 bases and J dropped 2; count of bases not matched to a gene: 1. CDR3 length: 11 residues. CDR1 is SGHDT, CDR2 YYEEEE, per germline. The CDR3 sequence is CAGTSPYEQYF. The CDR3 region has the DNA TGTGCCGGGACTAGCCCCTACGAGCAGTACTTC.

CDR3 nucleotide sequence: TGTGCCAGCAGCCATGGGGTGGACGAGAATACCTACGAGCAGTACTTC. Protein: CASSHGVDENTYEQYF. The gene calls are TRBV14 and TRBJ2-7; no reliable D call. The germline V gene encodes CDR1 SGHDN and CDR2 FVKESK. This CDR3 spans 16 amino acids. V dropped 3 bases and J dropped 2 bases, with 17 bases sitting between them. The entire variable domain, with the rest obtained from reference TRBV14 and TRBJ2-7, is as follows: EAGVTQFPSHSVIEKGQTVTLRCDPISGHDNLYWYRRVMGKEIKFLLHFVKESKQDESGMPNNRFLAERTGGTYSTLKVQPAELEDSGVYFCASSHGVDENTYEQYFGPGTRLTVT.

The CDR3 loop is CASSSLTGQGGTQYF. In nucleotides, the CDR3 is TGTGCCAGCAGCTCCCTAACCGGACAGGGGGGTACGCAGTATTTT. The chain is built from TRBV7-9 and TRBJ2-3; 10 positions match TRBD1. CDR3 length: 15 residues. The germline V gene has CDR1 SEHNR and CDR2 FQNEAQ (reference sequence). V lost 4 bases and J lost 8; bases outside the gene matches: 9.

V is TRBV7-2 and J is TRBJ2-3, with 7 bases lining up with TRBD2. From germline, CDR1 is SGHTA and CDR2 FQGNSA. The CDR3 extends over 13 amino acids. The V segment lost 4 bases and the J segment 2 bases; nucleotides outside the gene matches: 0. The CDR3 region is CASSWDYTDTQYF. The CDR3 coding sequence is TGTGCCAGCAGCTGGGACTACACAGATACGCAGTATTTT. The full variable domain, in which reference TRBV7-2 and TRBJ2-3 provide the parts outside the CDR3, is GAGVSQSPSNKVTEKGKDVELRCDPISGHTALYWYRQSLGQGLEFLIYFQGNSAPDKSGLPSDRFSAERTGGSVSTLTIQRTQQEDSAVYLCASSWDYTDTQYFGPGTRLTVL.

The gene calls are TRBV21-1 and TRBJ2-5; TRBD1, as called in the table, went unchecked against the DNA. TRBV21-1 is classified as a pseudogene. The length of the CDR3 is 17 residues. The DNA of the CDR3 is TGTGCCAGCAGCAAAGCACCCCGCAGAAAGTACCAAGAGACCCAGTACTTC. Its protein is CASSKAPRRKYQETQYF.

The rearrangement links TRBV19 to TRBJ2-5, with TRBD2 matching over 7 bases. V lost 1 base and J lost 5; bases outside the gene matches: 10. The CDR3 has 16 residues. CDR1 is LNHDA and CDR2 is SQIVND in the germline V gene (reference sequence). The CDR3 DNA reads TGTGCCAGTAGTATAGGAGGGGCCAGCGGGGCTGAGACCCAGTACTTC. Translation: CASSIGGASGAETQYF.

This CDR3 is CASSPDRATEAFF. CDR3 coding DNA: TGTGCCAGCAGTCCAGACAGGGCCACTGAAGCTTTCTTT. This sequence joins TRBV27 and TRBJ1-1, with 7 positions matching TRBD1. This CDR3 is built from 13 residues. V trimming: 5 bases; J trimming: 4 bases; junction bases outside the gene matches: 4. Per germline, CDR1 MNHEY and CDR2 SMNVEV (reference sequence).

This rearrangement joins TRBV11-1 to TRBJ1-1; 8 nucleotides match TRBD1. Trimming cost V 5 bases and J 5 bases; bases outside gene matches: 10. This CDR3 contains 15 residues. Germline V lookup: CDR1 SGHAT, CDR2 FQDESV (reference sequence). This CDR3 reads CASSARTGTGTEAFF. CDR3 sequence (DNA): TGTGCCAGCAGCGCCCGGACAGGGACGGGTACTGAAGCTTTCTTT.

This clone appeared a single time. The rearrangement joins TRBV11-3 to TRBJ1-2; tentatively, D is TRBD1 (5 bases). Trimming took 4 bases from V and 0 from J, leaving 12 bases between them. Germline CDR1 reads SGHNT; CDR2 reads YENEEA. The CDR3 loop spans 15 amino acids. The CDR3 here is CASSSGHSTNYGYTF. Written as DNA, the CDR3 is TGTGCCAGCAGCTCCGGACACTCTACTAACTATGGCTACACCTTC.

This clone was seen just once. The chain links TRBV27 to TRBJ2-3; TRBD1 matches at 7 bases. Germline V gene sequence: CDR1 MNHEY, CDR2 SMNVEV (reference sequence). The CDR3 contains 16 residues. V lost 5 bases, J lost 6 bases, and 14 bases stayed unmatched. The CDR3 DNA reads TGTGCCAGCAGTCCGTGGGACGGCGCCAGGGGGGATACGCAGTATTTT. It encodes CASSPWDGARGDTQYF.

This chain joins TRBV19 and TRBJ2-2; possibly TRBD2 for D (6 bases). Germline V CDR1 and CDR2: LNHDA, SQIVND (reference sequence). The CDR3 is made up of 16 amino acids. Trimming pared 7 bases from V and 5 bases from J, leaving 20 bases between. The CDR3 here is CASTLKEGLTTGELFF. In DNA form, the CDR3 reads TGTGCCAGTACCCTAAAGGAGGGGCTAACAACCGGGGAGCTGTTTTTT.

The V gene is TRBV5-5, the J gene TRBJ2-5, with D hard to call. Germline-derived CDR1 and CDR2 are SGHKS and YYEKEE (reference sequence). The CDR3 extends over 12 amino acids. Trimming took 0 bases from V and 3 from J, leaving 3 bases between them. CDR3 loop: CASSLEEETQYF. The CDR3 nucleotides read TGTGCCAGCAGCTTGGAAGAAGAGACCCAGTACTTC.

This chain joins TRBV11-3 and TRBJ2-1, with D hard to call. CDR1 SGHNT and CDR2 YENEEA come from the germline V gene. The CDR3 has 13 amino acids. Trimming left V 2 bases short and J 12 bases short, with 14 bases between. DNA of the CDR3: TGTGCCAGCAGCTTAATGGCCGCGCCCCCGCAGTTCTTC. Translation gives CASSLMAAPPQFF.

The table lists this clone with a few counts. This chain joins TRBV5-1 and TRBJ2-7; maybe TRBD1 (5 bases). In germline, CDR1 is SGHRS, CDR2 YFSETQ. This CDR3 spans 15 amino acids. Trimming removed 4 bases at V and 0 bases at J, with 14 bases between. The chain's CDR3 is CASSLDSLDSYEQYF. CDR3 nucleotide sequence: TGCGCCAGCAGCCTCGACAGCCTCGACTCCTACGAGCAGTACTTC. Using reference TRBV5-1 and TRBJ2-7 for the parts outside the CDR3, the full variable domain is KAGVTQTPRYLIKTRGQQVTLSCSPISGHRSVSWYQQTPGQGLQFLFEYFSETQRNKGNFPGRFSGRQFSNSRSEMNVSTLELGDSALYLCASSLDSLDSYEQYFGPGTRLTVT.

The rearrangement links TRBV28 to TRBJ1-1, with TRBD1 matching over 9 bases. The V and J ends lost 6 bases and 10 bases, in that order; junction bases with no gene match: 9. CDR1 MDHEN and CDR2 SYDVKM come from the germline V gene. The CDR3 is 13 amino acids. CDR3 in amino acids: CASSPRDRARAFF. The CDR3 DNA follows: TGTGCCAGCAGCCCCAGGGACAGGGCACGAGCTTTCTTT.

The chain carries TRBV27 and TRBJ2-2; 9 bases are a match to TRBD1. The CDR3 consists of 16 residues. Germline loops: CDR1 MNHEY, CDR2 SMNVEV (reference sequence). V shed 5 bases and J 4 bases; nucleotides not matched to a gene: 8. The CDR3 bases are TGTGCCAGCAGTACAAACAGGGGGCAGGTCACCGGGGAGCTGTTTTTT. This sequence encodes CASSTNRGQVTGELFF.

V is TRBV15 and J is TRBJ2-1; TRBD2 aligns across 7 bases. The CDR3 has 16 residues. Germline V gives CDR1 LNHNV, CDR2 YYDKDF (reference sequence). V lost 5 bases to trimming and J lost 9 bases; unmatched junction nucleotides: 16. The chain's CDR3 is CATSGPQGEGRFEQFF. CDR3 in DNA: TGTGCCACCAGCGGCCCTCAAGGGGAGGGCCGGTTTGAGCAGTTCTTC.

This clone was found once. The CDR3 protein is CASSDPGTGNNQPQHF. In DNA form, the CDR3 reads TGTGCCAGCAGTGATCCCGGGACAGGGAACAATCAGCCCCAGCATTTT. The V and J genes are TRBV6-1 and TRBJ1-5, with 9 nucleotides matching TRBD1. V lost 3 bases, J lost 3 bases, and 6 bases stayed unmatched. The CDR3 covers 16 residues. The germline gives CDR1 MNHNS, CDR2 SASEGT.

This clone was counted only a few times. The chain is built from TRBV7-2 and TRBJ1-2, with 9 bases fitting TRBD1. Germline CDR1 and CDR2: SGHTA and FQGNSA. With 5 bases clipped from V and 4 bases from J, the junction kept 8 bases outside the gene matches. CDR3 length: 15 amino acids. The CDR3 coding sequence is TGTGCCAGCAGCCCCGAGACAGGGGGGAGCTATGGCTACACCTTC. Its translation: CASSPETGGSYGYTF.

V gene TRBV27 combines with J gene TRBJ2-1; no firm D call. CDR1 and CDR2 from the germline V gene are MNHEY and SMNVEV (reference sequence). V lost 3 bases, J lost 3 bases, and 3 bases lay in between. The CDR3 extends over 12 amino acids. The CDR3 nucleotides are TGTGCCAGCAGTTTCGGCTACAATGAGCAGTTCTTC. It codes for CASSFGYNEQFF.

This chain links TRBV6-6 with TRBJ1-6; D remains unclear. The CDR3 is 13 residues long. V lost 7 bases to trimming and J lost 12 bases, with 16 bases between them. The germline V gene has CDR1 MNHNY and CDR2 SVGAGI (reference sequence). CDR3 sequence reads: CASNFLPEGPLHF. CDR3 coding DNA: TGTGCCAGCAATTTTTTGCCCGAGGGACCCCTCCACTTT.